A selection of T cell receptor beta chains follows, all from one sample in a study of T cell responses to AZD1222 COVID-19 vaccine. Sequencing was performed with immunoSEQ multiplex PCR; in TCRdb, only in-frame clones are kept and a portion is missing. The sample has around 180,000 clones, over 75% seen once; the top ten hold 6.9%. Sequenced here: peripheral blood, sampled on day 0 of AZD1222 vaccination. These TCRs come from an adult in good health. Each CDR3 is given with its conserved first and last residue. The D gene is left open where the match is weak. Clone size is shown for a subset of rows, as once, few, many or a class of expanded clone.

>TRBV5-1|NA|TRBJ2-2|NA
CASSLGQVWNTGELFF
TGCGCCAGCAGTTTGGGACAAGTCTGGAACACCGGGGAGCTGTTTTTT
>TRBV7-9|NA|TRBJ2-2|once
CASSLVSGRTGELFF
TGTGCCAGCAGCTTAGTCTCAGGGAGAACCGGGGAGCTGTTTTTT
>TRBV10-2|TRBD2|TRBJ2-3|NA
CASRLARLNTDTQYF
TGCGCCAGCCGACTAGCGCGTCTAAACACAGATACGCAGTATTTT
>TRBV6-6|TRBD2|TRBJ2-1|once
CASRRRHSGEIYNEQFF
TGTGCCAGCAGACGAAGGCATAGCGGGGAAATCTACAATGAGCAGTTCTTC
>TRBV6-6|NA|TRBJ1-1|NA
CASIFTLAGYAEAFF
TGTGCCAGCATCTTTACCCTTGCGGGGTACGCTGAAGCTTTCTTT
>TRBV3-1/TRBV3-2|NA|TRBJ2-7|NA
CASSQVTGYEQYF
TGTGCCAGCAGCCAAGTTACGGGATACGAGCAGTACTTC
>TRBV6-5|TRBD1|TRBJ2-3|NA
CASRMDRTSTDTQYF
TGTGCCAGCAGAATGGACAGGACCAGCACAGATACGCAGTATTTT
>TRBV9|NA|TRBJ1-5|NA
CASSPITNQPQHF
TGTGCCAGCAGCCCCATCACCAATCAGCCCCAGCATTTT
>TRBV7-9|NA|TRBJ1-4|NA
CASSHREEKLFF
TGTGCCAGCAGCCATCGGGAGGAGAAACTGTTTTTT
>TRBV6-6|NA|TRBJ2-1|NA
CASSPDTRGYNEQFF
TGTGCCAGCAGCCCAGACACCAGGGGCTACAATGAGCAGTTCTTC
>TRBV10-2|TRBD1|TRBJ1-5|few
CASSEDRVLKDQPQHF
TGCGCCAGCAGTGAAGACAGGGTTCTAAAGGATCAGCCCCAGCATTTT
>TRBV5-1|NA|TRBJ2-3|NA
CASSELGTDTQYF
TGCGCCAGCAGCGAGTTGGGAACAGATACGCAGTATTTT
>TRBV6-2/TRBV6-3|TRBD2|TRBJ2-5|NA
CASSLSQGLALKTQYF
TGTGCCAGCAGTTTGTCCCAGGGACTAGCTTTGAAGACCCAGTACTTC
>TRBV19|TRBD1|TRBJ2-7|NA
CASSWGTGTYEQYF
TGTGCCAGTAGTTGGGGGACAGGGACGTACGAGCAGTACTTC
>TRBV7-2|NA|TRBJ1-5|once
CASSPGFSDQPQHF
TGTGCCAGCAGCCCAGGGTTCTCTGATCAGCCCCAGCATTTT
>TRBV3-1/TRBV3-2|NA|TRBJ2-5|NA
CASSQVGSLASHETQYF
TGTGCCAGCAGCCAAGTGGGGTCTCTAGCGTCCCATGAGACCCAGTACTTC
>TRBV7-2|NA|TRBJ1-2|NA
CASSPRLARANYGYTF
TGTGCCAGCAGCCCCCGGTTGGCCCGGGCTAACTATGGCTACACCTTC
>TRBV30|NA|TRBJ1-5|NA
CAWSVQGNQPQHF
TGTGCCTGGAGTGTGCAGGGCAATCAGCCCCAGCATTTT
>TRBV5-1|NA|TRBJ1-2|NA
CASSLDRARGYTF
TGCGCCAGCAGCTTGGACAGGGCCCGAGGCTACACCTTC
>TRBV19|NA|TRBJ1-2|NA
CASSRGGINYGYTF
TGTGCCAGTAGCCGTGGGGGGATTAACTATGGCTACACCTTC
>TRBV24-1|NA|TRBJ2-7|NA
CATIVPQGIYEQYF
TGTGCCACCATCGTCCCACAGGGTATCTACGAGCAGTACTTC
>TRBV7-6|TRBD2|TRBJ2-3|NA
CASSKLAGHDTQYF
TGTGCCAGCAGCAAACTAGCGGGCCACGATACGCAGTATTTT
>TRBV6-5|TRBD1|TRBJ1-6|NA
CASNGQGGSPLHF
TGTGCCAGCAACGGACAGGGTGGTTCACCCCTCCACTTT
>TRBV2|TRBD1|TRBJ1-2|once
CAESTQGRRSGYTF
TGTGCCGAAAGCACACAGGGGCGCAGGTCTGGCTACACCTTC
>TRBV19|NA|TRBJ1-2|NA
CASSMAGGNYGYTF
TGTGCCAGTAGTATGGCCGGGGGAAACTATGGCTACACCTTC
>TRBV5-6|TRBD1|TRBJ1-1|once
CASSEPTGENTEAFF
TGTGCCAGCAGCGAACCGACAGGGGAGAACACTGAAGCTTTCTTT
>TRBV3-1/TRBV3-2|TRBD2|TRBJ2-7|few
CASRALAGGPHEQYF
TGTGCCAGCAGAGCTCTAGCGGGGGGGCCTCACGAGCAGTACTTC
>TRBV5-6|NA|TRBJ1-1|few
CASSLVQDVDEAFF
TGTGCCAGCAGCTTGGTACAGGACGTAGATGAAGCTTTCTTT
>TRBV11-3|NA|TRBJ2-1|NA
CASSLDLRNNEQFF
TGTGCCAGCAGCTTAGATTTACGAAACAATGAGCAGTTCTTC
>TRBV2|NA|TRBJ2-5|NA
CASSQDIQETQYF
TGTGCCAGCAGCCAGGACATACAAGAGACCCAGTACTTC
>TRBV4-2|NA|TRBJ1-4|once
CASSQDPPGRDNEKLFF
TGTGCCAGCAGCCAGGACCCACCGGGCAGAGATAATGAAAAACTGTTTTTT